One and the same sample provided the 5 T cell receptor beta chains below, sequenced in a study of blood T cell repertoires in COVID-19. The protocol was immunoSEQ multiplex PCR, while the TCRdb copy is restricted to in-frame clones and leaves out a portion. The sample contains some 64,000 clones, around 77% of which appear only once. The sequenced sample was peripheral blood. These receptors were collected from a man older than 75 with active or convalescent COVID-19.

The chain links TRBV7-9 to TRBJ2-4; maybe TRBD2 (6 bases). Trimming stripped 2 bases from V and 6 bases from J, with 8 bases between. CDR1 is SEHNR, CDR2 FQNEAQ, per germline (reference sequence). The CDR3 totals 13 residues. The CDR3 loop reads CASSLPGLNIQYF. The DNA for the CDR3 is TGTGCCAGCAGCTTACCGGGACTAAACATTCAGTACTTC.

The chain links TRBV19 to TRBJ2-7; 7 positions agree with TRBD1. With 6 bases clipped from V and 1 base from J, the junction kept 6 bases outside the gene matches. Germline values: CDR1 LNHDA, CDR2 SQIVND (reference sequence). There are 14 residues in the CDR3. The CDR3 nucleotides are TGTGCCAGTAGACCGGGACAGTCATCCTACGAGCAGTACTTC. Its translation: CASRPGQSSYEQYF.

J is TRBJ2-7 and V is TRBV28, with D perhaps TRBD1 (6 bases). Trimming removed 6 bases from V and 3 bases from J, with 18 bases in between. Per germline, CDR1 MDHEN and CDR2 SYDVKM. The CDR3 has 15 residues. CDR3 nucleotide sequence: TGTGCCAGCAGATTAACAGGGACCCTGAGCTACGAGCAGTACTTC. As protein: CASRLTGTLSYEQYF.

This clone was seen once. The DNA of the CDR3 is TGTGCCAGCAGTTACTCCTCACAACGCTACGAGCAGTACTTC. It yields the protein CASSYSSQRYEQYF. The chain links TRBV6-5 to TRBJ2-7; D is ambiguous. Trimming removed 0 bases from V and 3 bases from J, with 9 bases in between. Germline values: CDR1 MNHEY, CDR2 SVGAGI. The CDR3 is 14 residues long.

About this clone itself: This could be a read error, since a much larger clone is one nucleotide away. The J gene is TRBJ1-5, the V gene TRBV3-1 (or the pseudogene TRBV3-2); maybe TRBD1 (6 bases). The germline V and J ends were trimmed by 1 base and 11 bases, with 12 bases remaining between them. Germline V gives CDR1 LGHDT, CDR2 YNNKEL (reference sequence). The CDR3 length is 13 residues. Written as DNA, the CDR3 is TGTGCCAGCAGCCAAGGGGGGGCGGGGGCCCAGCATTTT. This codes for CASSQGGAGAQHF.